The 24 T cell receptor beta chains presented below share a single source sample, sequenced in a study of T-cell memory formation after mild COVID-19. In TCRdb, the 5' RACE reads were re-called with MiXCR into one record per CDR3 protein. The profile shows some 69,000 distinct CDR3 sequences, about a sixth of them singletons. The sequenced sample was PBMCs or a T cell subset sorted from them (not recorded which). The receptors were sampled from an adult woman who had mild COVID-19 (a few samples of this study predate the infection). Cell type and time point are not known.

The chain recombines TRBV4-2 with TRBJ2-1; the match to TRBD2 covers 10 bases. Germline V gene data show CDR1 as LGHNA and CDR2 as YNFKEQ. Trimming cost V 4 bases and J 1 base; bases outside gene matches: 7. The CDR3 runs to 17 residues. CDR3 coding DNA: TGTGCCAGCAGCCTAGATCCTAGCGGGAGTTCCTACAATGAGCAGTTCTTC. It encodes CASSLDPSGSSYNEQFF.

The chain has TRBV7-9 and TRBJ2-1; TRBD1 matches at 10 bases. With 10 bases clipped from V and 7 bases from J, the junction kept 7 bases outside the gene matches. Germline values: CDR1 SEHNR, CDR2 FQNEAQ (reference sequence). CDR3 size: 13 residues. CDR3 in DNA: TGTGCCACCCGGGACAGGGGCCTGAATGAGCAGTTCTTC. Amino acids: CATRDRGLNEQFF.

The CDR3 loop reads CASGGGVQQYF. The CDR3 DNA reads as TGTGCCAGCGGAGGGGGAGTACAGCAGTACTTC. The V call is TRBV27, the J call TRBJ2-7; D may match TRBD1 or TRBD2 (6 bases each). The V end lost 8 bases, the J end lost 8 bases, and 13 bases lay between the germline ends. This CDR3 has 11 amino acids. Germline assignment: CDR1 MNHEY and CDR2 SMNVEV (reference sequence).

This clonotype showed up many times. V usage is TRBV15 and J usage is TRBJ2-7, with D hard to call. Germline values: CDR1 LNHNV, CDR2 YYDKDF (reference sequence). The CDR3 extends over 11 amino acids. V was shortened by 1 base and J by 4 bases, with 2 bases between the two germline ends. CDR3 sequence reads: CATSRGYEQYF. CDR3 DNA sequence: TGTGCCACCAGCAGAGGGTACGAGCAGTACTTC.

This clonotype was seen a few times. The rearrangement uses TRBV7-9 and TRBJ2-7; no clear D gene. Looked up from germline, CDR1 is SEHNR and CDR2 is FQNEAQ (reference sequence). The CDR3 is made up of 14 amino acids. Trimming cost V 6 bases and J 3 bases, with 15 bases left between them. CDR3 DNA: TGTGCCAGCAGGTTGGCCTCTCCGGGCTACGAGCAGTACTTC. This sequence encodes CASRLASPGYEQYF. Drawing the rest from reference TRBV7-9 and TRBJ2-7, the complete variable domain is DTGVSQNPRHKITKRGQNVTFRCDPISEHNRLYWYRQTLGQGPEFLTYFQNEAQLEKSRLLSDRFSAERPKGSFSTLEIQRTEQGDSAMYLCASRLASPGYEQYFGPGTRLTVT.

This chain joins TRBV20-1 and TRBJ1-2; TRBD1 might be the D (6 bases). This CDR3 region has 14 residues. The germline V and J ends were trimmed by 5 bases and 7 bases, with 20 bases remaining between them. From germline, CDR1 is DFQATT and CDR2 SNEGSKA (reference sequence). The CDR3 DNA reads TGCAGTGCTCTCCGGAACATCGGAGGGGGTGGCTACACCTTC. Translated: CSALRNIGGGGYTF.

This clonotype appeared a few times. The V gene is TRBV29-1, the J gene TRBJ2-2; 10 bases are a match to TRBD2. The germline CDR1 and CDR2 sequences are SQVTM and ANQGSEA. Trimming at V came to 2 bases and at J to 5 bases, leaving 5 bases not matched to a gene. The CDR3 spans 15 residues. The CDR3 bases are TGCAGCGTTGAAATAGCGGGGGGTCTTACCGGGGAGCTGTTTTTT. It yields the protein CSVEIAGGLTGELFF.

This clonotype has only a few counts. The CDR3, as DNA: TGTGCCAGCAGCGGGAGGGGGTCCTACGAGCAGTACTTC. This codes for CASSGRGSYEQYF. This sequence joins TRBV9 and TRBJ2-7; D is perhaps TRBD1 or TRBD2 (6 bases each). CDR3 length equals 13 residues. Trimming pared 3 bases from V and 1 base from J, leaving 8 bases between. Per germline, CDR1 SGDLS and CDR2 YYNGEE.

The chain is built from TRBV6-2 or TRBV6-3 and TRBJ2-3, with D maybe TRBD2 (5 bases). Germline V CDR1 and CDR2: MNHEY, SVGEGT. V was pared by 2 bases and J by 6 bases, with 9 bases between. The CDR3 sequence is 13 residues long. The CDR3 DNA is TGTGCCAGCAGTTACGGGCGGGCGGATACGCAGTATTTT. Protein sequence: CASSYGRADTQYF.

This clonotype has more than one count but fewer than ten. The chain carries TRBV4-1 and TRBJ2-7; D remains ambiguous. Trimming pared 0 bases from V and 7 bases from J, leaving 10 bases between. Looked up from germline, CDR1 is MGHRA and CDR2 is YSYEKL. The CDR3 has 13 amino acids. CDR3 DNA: TGCGCCAGCAGCCAAGACCCGGACCGAGAGCAGTACTTC. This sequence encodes CASSQDPDREQYF.

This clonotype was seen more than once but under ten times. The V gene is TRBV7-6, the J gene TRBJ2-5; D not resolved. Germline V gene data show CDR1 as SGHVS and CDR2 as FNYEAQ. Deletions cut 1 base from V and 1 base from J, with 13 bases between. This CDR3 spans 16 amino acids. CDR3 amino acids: CASSLELAAIQETQYF. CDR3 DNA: TGTGCCAGCAGCTTAGAGTTGGCAGCTATCCAAGAGACCCAGTACTTC.

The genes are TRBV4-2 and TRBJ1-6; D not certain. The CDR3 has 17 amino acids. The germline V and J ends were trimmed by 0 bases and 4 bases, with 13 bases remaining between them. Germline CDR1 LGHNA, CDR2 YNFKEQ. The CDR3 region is CASSQDGISPYNSPLHF. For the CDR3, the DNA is TGTGCCAGCAGCCAAGATGGGATTTCCCCTTATAATTCACCCCTCCACTTT.

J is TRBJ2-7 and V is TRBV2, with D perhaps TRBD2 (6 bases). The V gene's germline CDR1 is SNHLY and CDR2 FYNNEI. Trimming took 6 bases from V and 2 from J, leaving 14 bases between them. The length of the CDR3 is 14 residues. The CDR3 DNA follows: TGTGCCAGCAGGGAGGGCCTAGTTCCCTACGAGCAGTACTTC. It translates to CASREGLVPYEQYF.

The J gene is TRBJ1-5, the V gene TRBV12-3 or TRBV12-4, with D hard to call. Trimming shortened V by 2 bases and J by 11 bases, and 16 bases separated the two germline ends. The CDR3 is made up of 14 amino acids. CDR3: CASSLPGLQRAQHF. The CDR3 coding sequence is TGTGCCAGCAGTTTACCGGGTCTCCAAAGGGCCCAGCATTTT.

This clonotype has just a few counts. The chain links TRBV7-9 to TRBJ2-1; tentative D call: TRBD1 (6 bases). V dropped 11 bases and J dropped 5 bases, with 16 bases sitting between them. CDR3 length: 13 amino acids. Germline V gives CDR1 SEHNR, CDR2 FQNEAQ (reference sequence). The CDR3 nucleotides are TGTGCCGGTGCCGACAGGACCGACAATGAGCAGTTCTTC. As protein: CAGADRTDNEQFF.

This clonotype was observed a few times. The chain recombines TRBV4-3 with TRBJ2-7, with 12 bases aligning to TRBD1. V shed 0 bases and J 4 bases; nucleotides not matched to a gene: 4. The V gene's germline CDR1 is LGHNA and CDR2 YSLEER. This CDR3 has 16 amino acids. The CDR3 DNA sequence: TGCGCCAGCAGCCAAGAGAGGGGACAGGGGGCTTACGAGCAGTACTTC. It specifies CASSQERGQGAYEQYF.

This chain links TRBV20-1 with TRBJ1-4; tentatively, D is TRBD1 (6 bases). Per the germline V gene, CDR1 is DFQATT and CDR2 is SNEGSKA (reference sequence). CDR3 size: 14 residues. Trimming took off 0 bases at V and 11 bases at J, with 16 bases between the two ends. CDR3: CSARDPTKGGKLFF. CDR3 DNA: TGCAGTGCTAGAGATCCGACGAAAGGGGGGAAACTGTTTTTT.

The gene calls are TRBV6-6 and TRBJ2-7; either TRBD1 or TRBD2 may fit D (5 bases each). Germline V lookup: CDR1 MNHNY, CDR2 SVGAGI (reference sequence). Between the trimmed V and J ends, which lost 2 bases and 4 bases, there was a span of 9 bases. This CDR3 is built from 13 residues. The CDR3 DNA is TGTGCCAGCAGTTACCCAGGGACGTACGAGCAGTACTTC. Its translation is CASSYPGTYEQYF.

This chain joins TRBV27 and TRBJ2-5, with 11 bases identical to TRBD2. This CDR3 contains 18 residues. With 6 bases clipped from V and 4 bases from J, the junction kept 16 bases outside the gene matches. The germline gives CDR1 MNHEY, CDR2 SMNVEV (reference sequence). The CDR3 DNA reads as TGTGCCAGCAGCAATCTGGGCTCACTAGCGGGAGTCTCAGAGACCCAGTACTTC. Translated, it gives CASSNLGSLAGVSETQYF.

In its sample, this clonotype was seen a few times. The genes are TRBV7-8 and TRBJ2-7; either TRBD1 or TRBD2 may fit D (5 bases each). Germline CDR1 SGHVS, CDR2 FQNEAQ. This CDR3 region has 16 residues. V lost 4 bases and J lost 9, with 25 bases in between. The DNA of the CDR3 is TGTGCCAGCAGCTCCAAGGGGAGAGCCTACGAGTCTAGGCAGTACTTC. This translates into CASSSKGRAYESRQYF.

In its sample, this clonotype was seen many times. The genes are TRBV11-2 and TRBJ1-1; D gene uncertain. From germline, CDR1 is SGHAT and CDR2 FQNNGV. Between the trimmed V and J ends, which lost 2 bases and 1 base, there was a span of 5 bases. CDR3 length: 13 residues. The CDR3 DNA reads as TGTGCCAGCAGCTTAACCCCGAACACTGAAGCTTTCTTT. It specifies CASSLTPNTEAFF.

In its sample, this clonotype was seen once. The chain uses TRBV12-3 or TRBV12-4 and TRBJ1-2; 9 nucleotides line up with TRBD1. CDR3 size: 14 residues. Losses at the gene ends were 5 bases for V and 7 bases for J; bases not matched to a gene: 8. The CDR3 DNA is TGTGCCAGCAGTCCGGCGACAGGGGGTGGTGGCTACACCTTC. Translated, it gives CASSPATGGGGYTF.

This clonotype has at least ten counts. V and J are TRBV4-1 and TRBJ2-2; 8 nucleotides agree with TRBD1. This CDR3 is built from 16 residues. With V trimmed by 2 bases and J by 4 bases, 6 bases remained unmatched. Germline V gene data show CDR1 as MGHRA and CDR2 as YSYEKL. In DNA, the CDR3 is TGCGCCAGCAGCCAATCCGGGCAGGGGGCCACCGGGGAGCTGTTTTTT. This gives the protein CASSQSGQGATGELFF.

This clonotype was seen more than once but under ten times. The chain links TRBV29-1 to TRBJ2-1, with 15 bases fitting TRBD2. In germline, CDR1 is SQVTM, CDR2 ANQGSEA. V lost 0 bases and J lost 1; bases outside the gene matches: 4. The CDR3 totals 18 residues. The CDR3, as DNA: TGCAGCGTTGAAGATGCGGGACTAGCGGGAGGTTCCTACAATGAGCAGTTCTTC. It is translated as CSVEDAGLAGGSYNEQFF.